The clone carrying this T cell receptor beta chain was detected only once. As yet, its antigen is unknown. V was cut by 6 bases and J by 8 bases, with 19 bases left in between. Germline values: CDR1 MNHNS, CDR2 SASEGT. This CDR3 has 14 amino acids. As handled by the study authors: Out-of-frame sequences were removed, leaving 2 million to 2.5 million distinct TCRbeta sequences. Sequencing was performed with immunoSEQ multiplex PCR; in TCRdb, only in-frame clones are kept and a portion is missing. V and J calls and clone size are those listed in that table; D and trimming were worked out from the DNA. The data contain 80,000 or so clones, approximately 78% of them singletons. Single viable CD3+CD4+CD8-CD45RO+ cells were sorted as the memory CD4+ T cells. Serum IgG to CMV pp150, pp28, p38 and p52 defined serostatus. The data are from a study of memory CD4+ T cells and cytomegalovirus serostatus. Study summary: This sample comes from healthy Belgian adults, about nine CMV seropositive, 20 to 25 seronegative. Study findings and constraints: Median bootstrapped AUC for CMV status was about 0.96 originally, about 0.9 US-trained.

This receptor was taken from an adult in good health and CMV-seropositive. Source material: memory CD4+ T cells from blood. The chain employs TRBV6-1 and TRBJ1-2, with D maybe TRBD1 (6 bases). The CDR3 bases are TGTGCCAGCAGGATGGGGGCCCGAAAGGAGGGCTACACCTTC. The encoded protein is CASRMGARKEGYTF.